A selection of T cell receptor beta chains follows, all from one sample in a study of molecular identifiers for immune sequencing clone quantification. Each CDR3 protein gets one entry after TCRdb re-called the PCR reads with MiXCR. The sample has a few hundred thousand distinct CDR3 sequences; about 20% are singletons. Sequenced: naive CD8+ T cells from blood, with Jurkat cell RNA spiked in. The receptors originated from a human donor in good health. Some libraries in this study had Jurkat cell RNA spiked in. Both conserved end residues are part of each CDR3. A D gene is named only where the DNA matches it firmly. Some rows have no size entry. The others give once, few or many, or a class for an expanded clone.

abundance	d_gene	v_gene	len	j_gene	CDR3aa	CDR3nt
few	TRBD1	TRBV20-1	17	TRBJ2-2	CSARTTGGPTNTGELFF	TGCAGTGCTAGAACAACAGGGGGGCCGACGAACACCGGGGAGCTGTTTTTT
many	TRBD1	TRBV5-4	14	TRBJ1-5	CASSLGGQGQPQHF	TGTGCCAGCAGCTTGGGGGGACAGGGACAGCCCCAGCATTTT
few	NA	TRBV29-1	12	TRBJ2-2	CSVVVGGGELFF	TGCAGCGTTGTGGTCGGGGGCGGGGAGCTGTTTTTT
once	NA	TRBV19	17	TRBJ1-5	CASSMDGTSYSNQPQHF	TGTGCCAGTAGTATGGATGGGACATCCTATAGCAATCAGCCCCAGCATTTT
NA	TRBD1	TRBV20-1	15	TRBJ1-1	CSASPTGEILTEAFF	TGCAGTGCTAGCCCGACAGGGGAAATTTTAACTGAAGCTTTCTTT
many	NA	TRBV20-1	15	TRBJ2-7	CSARDGGDPIDEQYF	TGCAGTGCTAGAGATGGAGGAGACCCGATAGATGAGCAGTACTTC
many	TRBD2	TRBV4-3	18	TRBJ2-3	CASSQDPTSGGAPDTQYF	TGCGCCAGCAGCCAGGACCCTACTAGCGGGGGGGCCCCAGATACGCAGTATTTT
NA	NA	TRBV15	16	TRBJ2-5	CATSSATGIGQETQYF	TGTGCCACCAGCAGCGCGACAGGAATAGGCCAAGAGACCCAGTACTTC
many	NA	TRBV7-9	14	TRBJ1-1	CASSPWAENTEAFF	TGTGCCAGCAGCCCCTGGGCAGAGAACACTGAAGCTTTCTTT
few	NA	TRBV4-1	14	TRBJ2-7	CASSQVFDSYEQYF	TGCGCCAGCAGCCAAGTCTTCGACAGCTACGAGCAGTACTTC
few	TRBD2	TRBV3-1	19	TRBJ2-2	CASSRHFLAGETNTGELFF	TGTGCCAGCAGCCGGCATTTCCTAGCGGGGGAAACCAACACCGGGGAGCTGTTTTTT
NA	NA	TRBV7-9	13	TRBJ1-2	CASTSGSSYGYTF	TGTGCCAGCACATCAGGGTCCAGCTATGGCTACACCTTC
few	NA	TRBV19	13	TRBJ1-5	CASQGTGNQPQHF	TGTGCCAGTCAGGGTACGGGCAATCAGCCCCAGCATTTT
NA	NA	TRBV28	18	TRBJ1-5	CASSLSYGVGDINQPQHF	TGTGCCAGCAGTTTAAGTTACGGAGTTGGGGACATAAATCAGCCCCAGCATTTT
many	NA	TRBV4-3	15	TRBJ2-7	CASSQGRQGVYEQYF	TGCGCCAGCAGCCAAGGTCGGCAGGGAGTCTACGAGCAGTACTTC
few	NA	TRBV28	15	TRBJ2-7	CASSLPGTGFYEQYF	TGTGCCAGCAGTTTACCCGGGACTGGGTTCTACGAGCAGTACTTC
NA	NA	TRBV28	13	TRBJ1-4	CASGLRGNEKLFF	TGTGCCAGCGGTTTACGGGGGAATGAAAAACTGTTTTTT
few	NA	TRBV20-1	18	TRBJ2-1	CSARETGTPTLPYNEQFF	TGCAGTGCTAGAGAGACCGGGACTCCGACCCTTCCCTACAATGAGCAGTTCTTC
many	NA	TRBV12-3/TRBV12-4	11	TRBJ2-7	CASRTGYEQYF	TGTGCCAGCAGAACAGGGTACGAGCAGTACTTC
many	NA	TRBV2	14	TRBJ1-5	CASTFDSGNQPQHF	TGTGCCAGCACCTTCGACAGCGGCAATCAGCCCCAGCATTTT
many	TRBD2	TRBV6-2/TRBV6-3	17	TRBJ2-3	CASSYSPAGGPPDTQYF	TGTGCCAGCAGTTACTCGCCAGCGGGGGGGCCGCCAGATACGCAGTATTTT
NA	TRBD2	TRBV5-1	15	TRBJ2-1	CASSLGAGERNEQFF	TGCGCCAGCAGCTTGGGAGCGGGAGAGAGGAATGAGCAGTTCTTC
NA	NA	TRBV7-8	14	TRBJ2-6	CASSTASGANVLTF	TGTGCCAGCAGCACAGCGTCTGGGGCCAACGTCCTGACTTTC
many	NA	TRBV29-1	14	TRBJ1-1	CSVETPLGNTEAFF	TGCAGCGTTGAAACGCCCCTGGGGAACACTGAAGCTTTCTTT
NA	NA	TRBV3-1	16	TRBJ1-1	CASSPYTGLMNTEAFF	TGTGCCAGCAGCCCATATACAGGGCTCATGAACACTGAAGCTTTCTTT
NA	TRBD2	TRBV27	14	TRBJ2-1	CASSTSGRGNEQFF	TGTGCCAGCAGTACTAGCGGGAGGGGCAATGAGCAGTTCTTC
NA	NA	TRBV6-2/TRBV6-3	15	TRBJ1-2	CASTPVTGNNYGYTF	TGTGCCAGCACCCCGGTCACAGGGAATAACTATGGCTACACCTTC
many	NA	TRBV14	12	TRBJ1-4	CASSLGHEKLFF	TGTGCCAGCAGCCTCGGACACGAAAAACTGTTTTTT
NA	NA	TRBV4-1	17	TRBJ1-5	CASSQEGEWGLNPPQHF	TGCGCCAGCAGCCAAGAAGGGGAGTGGGGGCTCAATCCGCCCCAGCATTTT
few	NA	TRBV6-5	13	TRBJ2-3	CASSYFPTDTQYF	TGTGCCAGCAGTTACTTCCCCACAGATACGCAGTATTTT
many	NA	TRBV19	13	TRBJ2-3	CASTWTSTDTQYF	TGTGCCAGTACCTGGACTAGCACAGATACGCAGTATTTT
NA	NA	TRBV3-1	17	TRBJ2-7	CASSLSSIEATAYEQYF	TGTGCCAGCAGCCTTTCATCTATTGAGGCCACAGCCTACGAGCAGTACTTC
few	NA	TRBV6-2/TRBV6-3	11	TRBJ2-1	CASRWGVEQFF	TGTGCCAGCAGGTGGGGAGTCGAGCAGTTCTTC
NA	TRBD1	TRBV20-1	17	TRBJ2-5	CSARKMGDRGPQETQYF	TGCAGTGCTAGAAAGATGGGGGACAGGGGGCCTCAAGAGACCCAGTACTTC
many	NA	TRBV9	13	TRBJ2-2	CASRGQNTGELFF	TGTGCCAGCAGGGGACAGAACACCGGGGAGCTGTTTTTT
few	NA	TRBV9	13	TRBJ2-7	CASSAKGGREQYF	TGTGCCAGCAGCGCGAAGGGGGGGCGGGAGCAGTACTTC
many	NA	TRBV5-5	17	TRBJ2-6	CASSLEQVGSGANVLTF	TGTGCCAGCAGCTTGGAACAGGTTGGCTCTGGGGCCAACGTCCTGACTTTC
NA	TRBD2	TRBV7-9	15	TRBJ2-5	CASSPILAGNGTQYF	TGTGCCAGCAGCCCGATTCTAGCGGGGAATGGAACCCAGTACTTC
few	NA	TRBV3-1	12	TRBJ2-7	CASSPSWNEQYF	TGTGCCAGCAGTCCCTCTTGGAACGAGCAGTACTTC
NA	NA	TRBV2	13	TRBJ1-1	CARSVAGGTEAFF	TGTGCCCGCAGTGTAGCGGGCGGCACTGAAGCTTTCTTT
many	NA	TRBV20-1	14	TRBJ2-7	CSARQGGAGGEQYF	TGCAGTGCTAGACAGGGGGGCGCCGGGGGCGAGCAGTACTTC
NA	NA	TRBV20-1	13	TRBJ2-7	CSARSGHSYEQYF	TGCAGTGCTAGGAGTGGCCATTCCTACGAGCAGTACTTC
many	TRBD2	TRBV30	16	TRBJ2-3	CAPRRAGGPRTDTQYF	TGTGCACCCCGGCGAGCGGGGGGGCCTCGCACAGATACGCAGTATTTT
many	TRBD2	TRBV5-6	16	TRBJ2-7	CASSLATGRALYEQYF	TGTGCCAGCAGCTTGGCGACCGGGAGGGCGCTGTACGAGCAGTACTTC
many	NA	TRBV12-3/TRBV12-4	13	TRBJ1-1	CASSFEVNTEAFF	TGTGCCAGCAGTTTCGAGGTGAACACTGAAGCTTTCTTT
NA	NA	TRBV6-1	18	TRBJ2-1	CASSEIKLAVVGDGEQFF	TGTGCCAGCAGTGAAATAAAGTTGGCGGTGGTAGGTGACGGTGAGCAGTTCTTC
NA	TRBD1	TRBV14	15	TRBJ2-7	CASSPNLYRGGEQYF	TGTGCCAGCAGCCCCAACCTCTACAGGGGCGGCGAGCAGTACTTC
many	TRBD2	TRBV30	14	TRBJ2-7	CAWSVTSVNYEQYF	TGTGCCTGGAGTGTTACTAGCGTAAACTACGAGCAGTACTTC
NA	TRBD2	TRBV19	18	TRBJ2-3	CASSREEGLAGGIDTQYF	TGTGCCAGTAGTCGGGAGGAGGGACTAGCGGGGGGTATAGATACGCAGTATTTT
few	TRBD2	TRBV7-3	15	TRBJ2-1	CASRPSGSPYNEQFF	TGTGCCAGCAGACCAAGCGGGAGTCCCTACAATGAGCAGTTCTTC
many	NA	TRBV9	13	TRBJ1-1	CASSARTEGEAFF	TGTGCCAGCAGCGCTAGGACAGAAGGGGAAGCTTTCTTT
NA	NA	TRBV12-3/TRBV12-4	16	TRBJ2-2	CASSLGQGFNTGELFF	TGTGCCAGCAGTTTAGGGCAGGGCTTTAACACCGGGGAGCTGTTTTTT
NA	NA	TRBV18	16	TRBJ2-5	CASSPLTGGLQGTQYF	TGTGCCAGCTCACCACTTACGGGGGGCCTACAAGGGACCCAGTACTTC
many	NA	TRBV9	14	TRBJ2-7	CASSPGPGIYEQYF	TGTGCCAGCAGCCCCGGTCCGGGGATCTACGAGCAGTACTTC
NA	NA	TRBV27	16	TRBJ1-2	CASSPKGILGNYGYTF	TGTGCCAGCAGTCCTAAGGGGATTCTGGGAAACTATGGCTACACCTTC
many	TRBD1	TRBV7-2	14	TRBJ2-7	CASSFGQGTYEQYF	TGTGCCAGCAGCTTCGGACAGGGTACATACGAGCAGTACTTC